The 7 T cell receptor beta chains below come from one sample, sequenced in a study of blood T cell repertoires in COVID-19. Clones were read by immunoSEQ multiplex PCR, and TCRdb kept only the in-frame ones, dropping some. The sample includes 200,000 to 300,000 clones, 88% seen only once; the top ten take approximately 2.5%. Sequenced sample: PBMCs or T cells enriched from blood (not recorded which). These receptors all come from a middle-aged woman with acute COVID-19.

The CDR3 nucleotides read TGTGCCAGCAGCTCTCAGGGGGGTCCCTCCTACGAGCAGTACGTC. It encodes CASSSQGGPSYEQYV. The rearrangement links TRBV5-5 to TRBJ2-7, with D tentatively TRBD1 (7 bases). The CDR3 runs to 15 residues. Germline loops: CDR1 SGHKS, CDR2 YYEKEE (reference sequence). V lost 3 bases to trimming and J lost 0 bases, with 13 bases between them.

Only one count was recorded for this clone. The chain links TRBV19 to TRBJ2-1; 8 bases line up with TRBD2. The CDR3 totals 13 residues. J was trimmed by 4 bases and V by 5 bases; bases with no gene match: 1. Germline assignment: CDR1 LNHDA and CDR2 SQIVND (reference sequence). As DNA, the CDR3 is TGTGCCAGTAGTGTAGCGGGGTACAATGAGCAGTTCTTC. Translating gives CASSVAGYNEQFF.

In this sample, this clone turned up a few times. The chain is built from TRBV7-9 and TRBJ2-6; D uncertain. Germline V lookup: CDR1 SEHNR, CDR2 FQNEAQ (reference sequence). V lost 1 base to trimming and J lost 1 base, with 5 bases between them. The CDR3 length is 15 residues. CDR3 nucleotides: TGTGCCAGCAGCTTAGTGGCTTCTGGGGCCAACGTCCTGACTTTC. It codes for CASSLVASGANVLTF. The entire variable domain, with the rest obtained from reference TRBV7-9 and TRBJ2-6, is as follows: DTGVSQNPRHKITKRGQNVTFRCDPISEHNRLYWYRQTLGQGPEFLTYFQNEAQLEKSRLLSDRFSAERPKGSFSTLEIQRTEQGDSAMYLCASSLVASGANVLTFGAGSRLTVL.

The chain recombines TRBV19 with TRBJ2-7; TRBD1 matches at 9 bases. The ends lost 6 bases at V and 4 bases at J; junction bases unmatched: 4. Germline CDR1 is LNHDA and CDR2 is SQIVND (reference sequence). The CDR3 totals 13 residues. The chain's CDR3 is CASSRQGDYEQYF. DNA for the CDR3: TGTGCCAGTAGCCGACAGGGGGATTACGAGCAGTACTTC.

The chain is built from TRBV7-2 and TRBJ2-7; D is unclear. The CDR3 covers 14 residues. Trimming took off 0 bases at V and 0 bases at J, with 6 bases between the two ends. Germline V lookup: CDR1 SGHTA, CDR2 FQGNSA. In DNA, the CDR3 is TGTGCCAGCAGCTTAGCCCAGGCCTCCTACGAGCAGTACTTC. It encodes CASSLAQASYEQYF.

The CDR3 reads CASSLDGLAANTGELFF. The CDR3 DNA follows: TGTGCCAGCAGCTTAGACGGACTAGCGGCGAACACCGGGGAGCTGTTTTTT. The chain uses TRBV11-2 and TRBJ2-2; 10 bases match TRBD2. V was clipped by 0 bases and J by 0 bases; unmatched bases: 1. CDR1 and CDR2 from the germline V gene are SGHAT and FQNNGV. The CDR3 length is 17 residues.

The gene calls are TRBV10-2 and TRBJ2-1, with 12 nucleotides matching TRBD2. J lost 8 bases, V lost 4 bases, and 3 bases had no gene match. The germline CDR1 and CDR2 sequences are WSHSY and SAAADI. The CDR3 runs to 14 residues. This CDR3 is CASSGTSGGYEQFF. The CDR3, as DNA: TGCGCCAGCAGTGGAACTAGCGGGGGGTATGAGCAGTTCTTC.